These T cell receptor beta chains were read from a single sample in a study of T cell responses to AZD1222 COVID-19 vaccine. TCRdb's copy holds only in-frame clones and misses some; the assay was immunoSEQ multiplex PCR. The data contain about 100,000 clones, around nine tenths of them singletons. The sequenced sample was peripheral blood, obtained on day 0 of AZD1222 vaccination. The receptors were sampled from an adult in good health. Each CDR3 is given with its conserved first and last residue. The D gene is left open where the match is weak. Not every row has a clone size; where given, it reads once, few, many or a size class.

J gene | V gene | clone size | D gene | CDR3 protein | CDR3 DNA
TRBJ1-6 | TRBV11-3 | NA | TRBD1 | CASSLAGTGMGSPLHF | TGTGCCAGCAGCTTAGCCGGGACAGGGATGGGTTCACCCCTCCACTTT
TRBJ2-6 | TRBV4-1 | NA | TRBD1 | CASSQMSRGQPGANVLTF | TGCGCCAGCAGCCAAATGTCCAGGGGGCAACCTGGGGCCAACGTCCTGACTTTC
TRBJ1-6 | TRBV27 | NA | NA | CASSLTGDNSPLHF | TGTGCCAGCAGTTTGACTGGGGATAATTCACCCCTCCACTTT
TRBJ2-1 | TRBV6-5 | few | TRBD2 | CASSSGLAAGNEQFF | TGTGCCAGCAGTAGTGGGCTAGCGGCCGGTAATGAGCAGTTCTTC
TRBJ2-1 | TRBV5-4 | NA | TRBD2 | CASSLSGGEYNEQFF | TGTGCCAGCAGCTTGTCGGGAGGGGAGTACAATGAGCAGTTCTTC
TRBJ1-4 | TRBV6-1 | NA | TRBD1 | CASSEVGGGGEKLFF | TGTGCCAGCAGTGAAGTAGGGGGCGGTGGTGAAAAACTGTTTTTT
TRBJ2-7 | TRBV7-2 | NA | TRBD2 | CASSSGTSGRGRVYEQYF | TGTGCCAGCAGCTCCGGGACTAGCGGGAGAGGAAGAGTCTACGAGCAGTACTTC
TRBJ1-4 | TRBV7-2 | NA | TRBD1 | CASSVNPGGDEKLFF | TGTGCCAGCAGCGTCAATCCAGGGGGCGATGAAAAACTGTTTTTT
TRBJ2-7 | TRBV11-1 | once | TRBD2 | CASSTPSGRTYEQYF | TGTGCCAGCAGCACCCCCAGCGGGAGGACTTACGAGCAGTACTTC
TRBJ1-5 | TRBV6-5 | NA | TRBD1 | CASSINRGQPQHF | TGTGCCAGCAGTATTAACAGGGGACAGCCCCAGCATTTT
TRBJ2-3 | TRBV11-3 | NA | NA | CASSLGKGDTQYF | TGTGCCAGCAGCTTAGGGAAGGGGGATACGCAGTATTTT
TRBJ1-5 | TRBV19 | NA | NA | CASSSPASNQPQHF | TGTGCCAGTAGTAGCCCAGCTAGCAATCAGCCCCAGCATTTT
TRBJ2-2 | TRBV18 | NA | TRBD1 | CASKGQQNTGELFF | TGTGCCAGCAAGGGACAGCAGAACACCGGGGAGCTGTTTTTT
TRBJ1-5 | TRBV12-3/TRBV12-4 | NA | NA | CASSSRENQPQHF | TGTGCCAGCAGTAGCCGGGAGAATCAGCCCCAGCATTTT
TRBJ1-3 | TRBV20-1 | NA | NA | CSASGSGNTIYF | TGCAGTGCTAGTGGGTCTGGAAACACCATATATTTT
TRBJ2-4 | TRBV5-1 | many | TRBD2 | CASSLAGGENIQYF | TGCGCCAGCAGCTTAGCGGGAGGGGAAAACATTCAGTACTTC
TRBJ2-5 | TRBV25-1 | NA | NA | CARSQSWALKGETQYF | TGTGCCAGGAGTCAGAGCTGGGCACTCAAGGGAGAGACCCAGTACTTC
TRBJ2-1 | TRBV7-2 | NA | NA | CASSVTSRPYNEQFF | TGTGCCAGCAGTGTGACTTCTCGCCCCTACAATGAGCAGTTCTTC
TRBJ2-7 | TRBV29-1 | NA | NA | CSVEVQQGYEQYF | TGCAGCGTTGAAGTACAGCAGGGGTACGAGCAGTACTTC
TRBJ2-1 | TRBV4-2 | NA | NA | CASSPPGIYGYNEQFF | TGTGCCAGCAGCCCACCAGGGATCTATGGTTACAATGAGCAGTTCTTC
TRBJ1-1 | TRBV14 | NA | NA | CASSQDRGLPEAFF | TGTGCCAGCAGCCAAGATCGGGGGTTACCGGAAGCTTTCTTT
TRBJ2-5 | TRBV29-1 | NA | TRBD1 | CSAIGITGGQETQYF | TGCAGCGCCATAGGAATAACAGGGGGGCAAGAGACCCAGTACTTC
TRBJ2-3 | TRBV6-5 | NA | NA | CASSYSAGSTDTQYF | TGTGCCAGCAGTTACTCGGCGGGGAGCACAGATACGCAGTATTTT
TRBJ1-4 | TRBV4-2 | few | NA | CASSQDRGGNEKLFF | TGTGCCAGCAGCCAAGATCGGGGAGGTAATGAAAAACTGTTTTTT
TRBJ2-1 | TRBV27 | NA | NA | CASSLRQGGYNEQFF | TGTGCCAGCAGTTTACGCCAGGGGGGATACAATGAGCAGTTCTTC
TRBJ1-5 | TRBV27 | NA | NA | CASSSWTAMGSNQPQHF | TGTGCCAGCAGTTCCTGGACAGCTATGGGGAGCAATCAGCCCCAGCATTTT
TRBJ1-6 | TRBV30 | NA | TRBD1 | CACNDRVENSPLHF | TGTGCCTGTAACGACAGGGTTGAGAATTCACCCCTCCACTTT
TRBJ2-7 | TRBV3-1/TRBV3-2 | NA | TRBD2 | CASSQDWTSGRYEQYF | TGTGCCAGCAGCCAAGATTGGACTAGCGGGAGATACGAGCAGTACTTC
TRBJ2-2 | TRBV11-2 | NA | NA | CASSLGGVAGELFF | TGTGCCAGCAGCTTAGGCGGGGTGGCCGGGGAGCTGTTTTTT
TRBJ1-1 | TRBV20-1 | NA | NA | CSVSGDTEAFF | TGCAGTGTTTCAGGGGACACTGAAGCTTTCTTT
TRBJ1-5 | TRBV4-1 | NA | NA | CASSHTSRLGNQPQHF | TGCGCCAGCAGCCATACGTCGAGGTTGGGGAATCAGCCCCAGCATTTT
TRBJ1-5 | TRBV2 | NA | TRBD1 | CASSLDRDQPQHF | TGTGCCAGCAGTCTAGACAGGGATCAGCCCCAGCATTTT
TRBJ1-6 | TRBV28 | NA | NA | CASRHDSLKQYYNSPLHF | TGTGCCAGCAGACACGACAGCCTGAAGCAGTACTATAATTCACCCCTCCACTTT
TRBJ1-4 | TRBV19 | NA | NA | CATKSGGAGEKLFF | TGTGCCACCAAGAGTGGGGGGGCGGGTGAAAAACTGTTTTTT
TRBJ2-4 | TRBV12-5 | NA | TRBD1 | CASGLGDRGNSIQYF | TGTGCTAGTGGTTTGGGTGACAGGGGAAATAGCATTCAGTACTTC
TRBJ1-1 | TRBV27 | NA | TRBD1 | CASSPTGISEAFF | TGTGCCAGCAGTCCGACAGGGATCTCTGAAGCTTTCTTT